These T cell receptor beta chains were read from a single sample in a study of beta chain features in type 1 diabetes. The protocol was immunoSEQ multiplex PCR, while the TCRdb copy is restricted to in-frame clones and leaves out a portion. In the table there are roughly 300,000 clones, 14% of which are singletons. Sequenced input: central memory CD4+ T cells from blood. Every receptor here comes from a man in his thirties or forties in good health. The CDR3 runs from the conserved cysteine through the conserved F or W. The D gene is left open where the match is weak. Size is stated for part of the rows, as once, few or many counts, or as a class when the clone is expanded.

>-|TRBV4-3|TRBJ1-3|few
CASSQGAQSSGNTIYF
TGCGCCAGCAGCCAAGGAGCTCAAAGCTCTGGAAACACCATATATTTT
>TRBD1|TRBV10-3|TRBJ2-1|-
CAISGQRRGLPYNEQFF
TGTGCCATCAGTGGGCAACGTAGGGGGCTCCCCTACAATGAGCAGTTCTTC
>TRBD2|TRBV6-8|TRBJ2-1|few
CASKASGDYNEQFF
TGTGCCAGCAAGGCTAGCGGGGATTACAATGAGCAGTTCTTC
>TRBD1|TRBV9|TRBJ1-4|many
CASSVGTVREKLFF
TGTGCCAGCAGCGTTGGGACAGTAAGAGAAAAACTGTTTTTT
>-|TRBV7-2|TRBJ1-4|few
CASSFGYGEKLFF
TGTGCCAGCAGCTTCGGATACGGTGAAAAACTGTTTTTT
>-|TRBV6-5|TRBJ1-1|few
CASSSGLKNTEAFF
TGTGCCAGCAGTTCGGGACTGAAGAACACTGAAGCTTTCTTT
>-|TRBV19|TRBJ2-1|-
CASTRGTEQFF
TGTGCCAGTACTAGGGGGACTGAGCAGTTCTTC
>TRBD1|TRBV27|TRBJ1-6|-
CASRPAGGSGSPLHF
TGTGCCAGCAGGCCGGCAGGGGGCTCGGGTTCACCCCTCCACTTT
>-|TRBV7-3|TRBJ2-6|few
CASSSAGVGANVLTF
TGTGCCAGCAGCTCCGCAGGGGTTGGGGCCAACGTCCTGACTTTC
>-|TRBV11-3|TRBJ2-7|-
CASIVRQGVHEQYF
TGTGCCAGCATCGTCCGGCAGGGTGTCCACGAGCAGTACTTC
>-|TRBV18|TRBJ1-1|few
CASSPQSTEAFF
TGTGCCAGCTCACCACAGAGCACTGAAGCTTTCTTT
>TRBD1|TRBV9|TRBJ1-2|-
CASTPQGIGYGYTF
TGTGCCAGCACCCCACAGGGGATCGGCTATGGCTACACCTTC
>-|TRBV9|TRBJ2-3|-
CASSPGGRSDTQYF
TGTGCCAGCAGCCCCGGGGGTAGATCAGATACGCAGTATTTT
>TRBD1|TRBV19|TRBJ1-5|few
CASSQDRGTTQPQHF
TGTGCCAGTAGCCAGGACAGGGGTACTACTCAGCCCCAGCATTTT
>-|TRBV5-6|TRBJ1-4|-
CASSKTMEKLFF
TGTGCCAGCAGCAAGACGATGGAAAAACTGTTTTTT
>-|TRBV19|TRBJ1-2|few
CASTQGIYGYTF
TGTGCCAGTACCCAGGGAATCTATGGCTACACCTTC
>-|TRBV6-5|TRBJ1-2|-
CASSYDRRVDYTF
TGTGCCAGCAGTTACGACCGGAGAGTTGACTACACCTTC
>-|TRBV7-3|TRBJ2-2|-
CASSLTSWTGTGELFF
TGTGCCAGCAGCTTAACGTCCTGGACGGGCACCGGGGAGCTGTTTTTT
>TRBD1|TRBV7-2|TRBJ1-5|few
CASSLGDSISQPQHF
TGTGCCAGCAGCTTAGGGGACAGTATTTCACAGCCCCAGCATTTT
>TRBD1|TRBV9|TRBJ2-5|few
CASSGRQGQETQYF
TGTGCCAGCAGCGGACGACAGGGCCAAGAGACCCAGTACTTC
>TRBD2|TRBV11-3|TRBJ2-2|-
CASSASGFTGELFF
TGTGCCAGCAGCGCTAGCGGATTCACCGGGGAGCTGTTTTTT
>TRBD1|TRBV6-6|TRBJ1-2|-
CASSYQDRGSGYTF
TGTGCCAGCAGTTACCAGGACAGGGGGTCTGGCTACACCTTC
>-|TRBV10-3|TRBJ1-4|few
CASGRQTTNEKLFF
TGTGCCAGCGGCCGACAGACGACTAATGAAAAACTGTTTTTT
>-|TRBV5-1|TRBJ1-3|few
CASSLGDRSENTIYF
TGCGCCAGCAGCTTAGGAGACAGGTCAGAAAACACCATATATTTT
>-|TRBV6-1|TRBJ1-1|-
CASTRATEAFF
TGTGCCAGCACCCGGGCCACTGAAGCTTTCTTT
>-|TRBV6-4|TRBJ1-2|many
CASSPGGQPVGYTF
TGTGCCAGCAGCCCCGGCGGACAGCCAGTAGGCTACACCTTC
>TRBD2|TRBV7-2|TRBJ2-1|many
CASSRGLAGADEQFF
TGTGCCAGCAGCCGTGGACTAGCGGGGGCCGACGAGCAGTTCTTC
>TRBD1|TRBV6-5|TRBJ1-2|few
CASRDSSYGYTF
TGTGCCAGCCGGGACAGCTCCTATGGCTACACCTTC
>-|TRBV11-3|TRBJ2-3|many
CASSLDTDTQYF
TGTGCCAGCAGCTTAGATACAGATACGCAGTATTTT